This T cell receptor beta chain emerged from a study of cytomegalovirus exposure and HLA in healthy donors. The CDR3 is 15 amino acids. The germline V gene has CDR1 SGDLS and CDR2 YYNGEE. J lost 1 base, V lost 5 bases, and 2 bases had no gene match. As regards this clone: What it recognizes is unknown.

Study-level results: After further analysis at a later stage, roughly 16,000 TCR beta sequences were associated with HLA alleles at 0.05 false discovery rate.

The PCR had 60 Vbeta and 13 Jbeta primers. The method was immunoSEQ multiplex PCR; TCRdb's version includes in-frame clones alone and lacks a portion of them. The table lists nearly 65,000 clones, under 85% of them singletons, with roughly 5.5% in the top ten. This chain uses TRBV9 with TRBJ2-2; 10 bases fit TRBD2. The receptor was isolated from a man in his fifties or sixties in good health and CMV-seronegative. The sample consisted of PBMCs. The CDR3 nucleotides are TGTGCCAGCAGTTCTAGCGGGGGGAACACCGGGGAGCTGTTTTTT. It codes for CASSSSGGNTGELFF.